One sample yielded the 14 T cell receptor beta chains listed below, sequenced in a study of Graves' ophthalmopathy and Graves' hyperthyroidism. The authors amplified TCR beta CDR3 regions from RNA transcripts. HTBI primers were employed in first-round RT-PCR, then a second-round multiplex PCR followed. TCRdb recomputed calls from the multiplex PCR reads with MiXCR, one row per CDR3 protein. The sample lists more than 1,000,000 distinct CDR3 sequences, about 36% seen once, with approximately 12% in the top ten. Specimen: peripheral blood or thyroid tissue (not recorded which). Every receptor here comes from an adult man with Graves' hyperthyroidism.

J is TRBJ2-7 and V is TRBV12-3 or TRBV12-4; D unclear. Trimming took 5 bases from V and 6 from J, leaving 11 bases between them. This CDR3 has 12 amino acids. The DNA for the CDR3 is TGTGCCAGCAGTCGGACCTGGGCCGAGCAGTACTTC. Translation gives CASSRTWAEQYF.

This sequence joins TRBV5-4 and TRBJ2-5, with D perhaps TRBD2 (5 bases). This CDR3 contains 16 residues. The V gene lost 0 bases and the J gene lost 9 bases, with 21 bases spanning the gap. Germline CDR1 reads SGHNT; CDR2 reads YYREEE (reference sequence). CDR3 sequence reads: CASSLVATGGVLAQYF. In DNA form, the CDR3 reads TGTGCCAGCAGCTTGGTCGCGACCGGAGGAGTTCTGGCCCAGTACTTC.

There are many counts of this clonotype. CDR3 nucleotides: TGTGCCAGCAGCCTCCTGGGACAACAAGAGACCCAGTACTTC. Its protein product is CASSLLGQQETQYF. The rearrangement links TRBV7-9 to TRBJ2-5; tentatively, D is TRBD1 (6 bases). The CDR3 runs 14 residues. V lost 5 bases, J lost 2 bases, and 12 bases lay in between. CDR1 is SEHNR and CDR2 is FQNEAQ in the germline V gene (reference sequence). The whole variable domain, remainder taken from reference TRBV7-9 and TRBJ2-5, is DTGVSQNPRHKITKRGQNVTFRCDPISEHNRLYWYRQTLGQGPEFLTYFQNEAQLEKSRLLSDRFSAERPKGSFSTLEIQRTEQGDSAMYLCASSLLGQQETQYFGPGTRLLVL.

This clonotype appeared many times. CDR3 region: CASSLSRDIGYTF. The CDR3 DNA sequence: TGCGCCAGCAGCTTAAGCCGGGACATCGGCTACACCTTC. The V and J genes are TRBV5-1 and TRBJ1-2; TRBD1 might be the D (6 bases). Germline-derived CDR1 and CDR2 are SGHRS and YFSETQ. Trimming stripped 2 bases from V and 8 bases from J, with 13 bases between. The CDR3 sequence is 13 residues long. Together with reference TRBV5-1 and TRBJ1-2, the CDR3 gives the full variable domain: KAGVTQTPRYLIKTRGQQVTLSCSPISGHRSVSWYQQTPGQGLQFLFEYFSETQRNKGNFPGRFSGRQFSNSRSEMNVSTLELGDSALYLCASSLSRDIGYTFGSGTRLTVV.

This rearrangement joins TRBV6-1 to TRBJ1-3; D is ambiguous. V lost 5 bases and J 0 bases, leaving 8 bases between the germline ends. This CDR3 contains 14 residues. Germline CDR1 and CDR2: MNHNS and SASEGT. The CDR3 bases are TGTGCCAGCAGTCGGGTTGCCTCTGGAAACACCATATATTTT. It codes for CASSRVASGNTIYF.

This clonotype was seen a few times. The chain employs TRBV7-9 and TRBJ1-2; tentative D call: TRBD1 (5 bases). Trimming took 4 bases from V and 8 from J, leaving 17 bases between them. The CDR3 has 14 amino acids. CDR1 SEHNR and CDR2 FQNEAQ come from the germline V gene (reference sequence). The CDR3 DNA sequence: TGTGCCAGCAGCTACATGCTTGGGGGGGACGGCTACACCTTC. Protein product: CASSYMLGGDGYTF.

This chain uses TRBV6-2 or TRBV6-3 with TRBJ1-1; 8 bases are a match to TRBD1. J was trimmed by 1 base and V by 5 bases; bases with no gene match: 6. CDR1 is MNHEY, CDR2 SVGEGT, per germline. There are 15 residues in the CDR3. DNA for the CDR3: TGTGCCAGCAGTGACACAGGGGGGAAGAACACTGAAGCTTTCTTT. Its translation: CASSDTGGKNTEAFF.

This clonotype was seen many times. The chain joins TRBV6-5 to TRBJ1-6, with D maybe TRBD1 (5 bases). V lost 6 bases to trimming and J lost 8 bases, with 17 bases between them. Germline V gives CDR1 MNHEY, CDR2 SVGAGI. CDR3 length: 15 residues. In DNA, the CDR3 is TGTGCCAGCAGCCCCTTGGCAGGGTCGGATTCACCCCTCCACTTT. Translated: CASSPLAGSDSPLHF.

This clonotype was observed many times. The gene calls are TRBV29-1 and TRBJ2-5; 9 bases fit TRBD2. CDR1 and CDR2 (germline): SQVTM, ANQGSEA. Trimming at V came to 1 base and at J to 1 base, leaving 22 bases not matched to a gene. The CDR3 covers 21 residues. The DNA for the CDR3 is TGCAGCGTTGAAGTTCCGGGACGGGAAACTATAGCGGGAGCCCTCCAAGAGACCCAGTACTTC. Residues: CSVEVPGRETIAGALQETQYF.

The CDR3: CASSLVGGRYNSPLHF. Written as DNA, the CDR3 is TGTGCCAGCAGCTTAGTAGGTGGGAGGTATAATTCACCCCTCCACTTT. This sequence joins TRBV7-2 and TRBJ1-6; D is ambiguous. The V gene lost 1 base and the J gene lost 4 bases, with 11 bases spanning the gap. The CDR3 is made up of 16 amino acids. Germline lookup yields CDR1 SGHTA and CDR2 FQGNSA.

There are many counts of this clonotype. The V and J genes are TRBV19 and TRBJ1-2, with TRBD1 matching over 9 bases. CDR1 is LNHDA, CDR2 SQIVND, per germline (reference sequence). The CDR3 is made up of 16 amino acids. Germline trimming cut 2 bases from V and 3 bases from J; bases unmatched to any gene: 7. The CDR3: CASSIQFRQGDYGYTF. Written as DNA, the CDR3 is TGTGCCAGTAGTATACAGTTTCGACAGGGGGACTATGGCTACACCTTC.

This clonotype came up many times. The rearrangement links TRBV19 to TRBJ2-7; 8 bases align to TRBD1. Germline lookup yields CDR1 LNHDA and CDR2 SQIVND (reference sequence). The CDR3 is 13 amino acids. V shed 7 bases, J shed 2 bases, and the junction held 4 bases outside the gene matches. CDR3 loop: CASKAQGAYEQYF. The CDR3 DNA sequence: TGTGCCAGTAAGGCACAGGGGGCCTACGAGCAGTACTTC.

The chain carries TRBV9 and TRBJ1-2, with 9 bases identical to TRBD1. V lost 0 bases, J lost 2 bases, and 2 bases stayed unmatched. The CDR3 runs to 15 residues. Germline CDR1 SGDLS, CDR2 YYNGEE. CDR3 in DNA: TGTGCCAGCAGCGTAGAGGGGACAGGGAACTATGGCTACACCTTC. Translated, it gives CASSVEGTGNYGYTF.

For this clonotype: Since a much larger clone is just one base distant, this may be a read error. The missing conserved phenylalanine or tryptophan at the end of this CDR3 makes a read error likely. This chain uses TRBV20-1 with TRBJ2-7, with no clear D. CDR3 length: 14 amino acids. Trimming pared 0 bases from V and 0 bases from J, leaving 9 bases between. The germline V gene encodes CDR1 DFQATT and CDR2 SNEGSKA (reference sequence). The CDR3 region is CSARDLTHSYEQYL. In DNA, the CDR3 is TGCAGTGCTAGAGATCTAACTCACTCCTACGAGCAGTACCTC.